Shown below are 17 T cell receptor beta chains from a single sample sequenced in a study of blood T cells in healthy people across ages. A second about 7 to 11 cycle PCR used barcoded and J-beta primers. Via MiXCR, TCRdb re-called the 5' RACE reads, giving one row per CDR3 protein. The sample shows fewer than 800,000 distinct CDR3 sequences, around 32% of them seen only once. What was sequenced was blood. These receptors were obtained from a woman older than 75 in good health.

J is TRBJ2-5 and V is TRBV29-1; maybe TRBD1 (7 bases). The CDR3 extends over 13 amino acids. Germline assignment: CDR1 SQVTM and CDR2 ANQGSEA. V was clipped by 7 bases and J by 4 bases, with 16 bases between them. The CDR3 protein is CSADQGGGETQYF. In DNA form, the CDR3 reads TGCAGCGCCGATCAGGGGGGAGGAGAGACCCAGTACTTC.

Details on this clonotype: One end of the junction is discordant with germline, which a read error may explain. The chain recombines TRBV7-2 with TRBJ2-1; 10 nucleotides match TRBD2. The CDR3 runs 15 residues. Germline lookup yields CDR1 SGHTA and CDR2 FQGNSA. This CDR3 reads CASSKSGGDHNAQFF. CDR3 nucleotide sequence: TGTGCCAGCAGCAAAAGCGGGGGGGATCACAATGCGCAGTTCTTC.

As regards this clonotype: This clone may be a read error of a much larger clone one base away. V and J are TRBV20-1 and TRBJ2-7, with D maybe TRBD1 (5 bases). Germline CDR1 and CDR2: DFQATT and SNEGSKA (reference sequence). V was clipped by 0 bases and J by 1 base, with 19 bases between them. This CDR3 spans 17 amino acids. As DNA, the CDR3 is TGCAGTGCTAGAGACTTCCCCACAGGCTCTAGGTCCTACGAGCAGTACTTC. Translated, it gives CSARDFPTGSRSYEQYF.

This clonotype was seen a few times. This chain connects TRBV6-2 or TRBV6-3 to TRBJ2-3, with no clear D. V lost 6 bases and J 8 bases, leaving 15 bases between the germline ends. Germline values: CDR1 MNHEY, CDR2 SVGEGT. The CDR3 has 13 amino acids. The CDR3 bases are TGTGCCAGCAGGTACCTCCGCGCAGGTACGCAGTATTTT. This gives the protein CASRYLRAGTQYF.

This clonotype was recorded many times. The V and J genes are TRBV3-1 and TRBJ2-1, with unresolved D. CDR1 is LGHDT and CDR2 is YNNKEL in the germline V gene (reference sequence). The CDR3 length is 17 residues. With 4 bases removed from V and 0 bases from J, the gap between germline ends came to 16 bases. The DNA of the CDR3 is TGTGCCAGCAGCCCCTATGCTACGATGAGCTCCTACAATGAGCAGTTCTTC. This gives the protein CASSPYATMSSYNEQFF.

At least ten counts were recorded for this clonotype. The chain links TRBV19 to TRBJ2-1, with TRBD2 identical over 11 bases. This CDR3 contains 17 residues. J lost 0 bases, V lost 5 bases, and 6 bases had no gene match. Germline V CDR1 and CDR2: LNHDA, SQIVND (reference sequence). DNA for the CDR3: TGTGCCAGTAGTCCACCCGGACTAGCGGGCTCCTACAATGAGCAGTTCTTC. Translation gives CASSPPGLAGSYNEQFF.

This clonotype was detected only once. Its ends do not fully match the called genes, so a read error is possible. The genes are TRBV7-9 and TRBJ1-5; 9 bases map to TRBD1. The CDR3 runs 14 residues. From germline, CDR1 is SEHNR and CDR2 FQNEAQ (reference sequence). This CDR3 is CAGSPDRGDQPQHF. The CDR3 nucleotides read TGTGCCGGCAGCCCGGACAGGGGAGATCAGCCCCAGCATTTT.

This clonotype showed up many times. In nucleotides, the CDR3 is TGTGCCAGCAGCTTAAGACACAGGGCAGATACGCAGTATTTT. Amino acids: CASSLRHRADTQYF. The V gene is TRBV7-3, the J gene TRBJ2-3; D is possibly TRBD1 (6 bases). The CDR3 sequence is 14 residues long. Germline V CDR1 and CDR2: SGHTA, FQGTGA. Trimming removed 1 base from V and 4 bases from J, with 9 bases in between.

This clonotype was detected only a few times. One base away lies a much larger clone, so this may be a sequencing read error. The chain uses TRBV4-2 and TRBJ2-7, with D maybe TRBD1 (6 bases). The CDR3 runs 16 residues. Germline V gene lookup returns CDR1 LGHNA and CDR2 YNFKEQ. V shed 4 bases and J shed 1 base, with 17 bases lying between them. Written as DNA, the CDR3 is TGTGCCAGCAGCCGAACCGGGACAAGGTCATCCTACGAGCAGTACTTC. Encoded protein: CASSRTGTRSSYEQYF.

This clonotype was recorded at least ten times. The CDR3 coding sequence is TGTGCCAGCAGCCCTCTATGGGGAGAGACCCAGTACTTC. This codes for CASSPLWGETQYF. This chain connects TRBV5-6 to TRBJ2-5; no definite D call. V gave up 4 bases and J gave up 4 bases, with 11 bases separating them. The CDR3 contains 13 residues. CDR1 is SGHDT and CDR2 is YYEEEE in the germline V gene. The entire variable domain, with the rest obtained from reference TRBV5-6 and TRBJ2-5, is as follows: DAGVTQSPTHLIKTRGQQVTLRCSPKSGHDTVSWYQQALGQGPQFIFQYYEEEERQRGNFPDRFSGHQFPNYSSELNVNALLLGDSALYLCASSPLWGETQYFGPGTRLLVL.

The rearrangement uses TRBV2 and TRBJ2-3, with a possible D match to TRBD2 (7 bases). With 3 bases removed from V and 2 bases from J, the gap between germline ends came to 12 bases. The CDR3 is made up of 15 amino acids. Germline loops: CDR1 SNHLY, CDR2 FYNNEI. CDR3 amino acids: CASSEGGRVTDTQYF. The CDR3 nucleotides are TGTGCCAGCAGTGAGGGGGGGCGAGTCACAGATACGCAGTATTTT.

This clonotype was counted many times. This chain connects TRBV5-1 to TRBJ1-2; 12 positions match TRBD1. V was pared by 5 bases and J by 8 bases, with 10 bases of the junction left unmatched. The CDR3 covers 15 residues. Germline V gives CDR1 SGHRS, CDR2 YFSETQ. In DNA, the CDR3 is TGCGCCAGCAGAAGATCCGGGACAGGGGGCGACGGCTACACCTTC. Translating gives CASRRSGTGGDGYTF.

This clonotype was counted many times. V gene TRBV27 combines with J gene TRBJ2-7; 8 positions agree with TRBD2. The CDR3 length is 15 residues. Trimming removed 5 bases from V and 6 bases from J; junction bases left unmatched: 12. Germline loops: CDR1 MNHEY, CDR2 SMNVEV (reference sequence). In nucleotides, the CDR3 is TGTGCCAGCAGTCCGGCGGGAGGTAGCGGCCTCGAGCAGTACTTC. This translates into CASSPAGGSGLEQYF.

Details on this clonotype: A much larger clone differs from this one at a single base, so this may be a read error. The V gene is TRBV12-3 or TRBV12-4, the J gene TRBJ2-5; D possibly uses TRBD1 or TRBD2 (5 bases each). The germline V and J ends were trimmed by 6 bases and 11 bases, with 25 bases remaining between them. The CDR3 loop spans 15 amino acids. The CDR3 here is CASSYTRDQKNEQYF. The DNA of the CDR3 is TGTGCCAGCAGCTACACCCGGGACCAAAAGAATGAGCAGTACTTC.

This clonotype has a count of ten or more. The V gene is TRBV6-1, the J gene TRBJ1-2, with TRBD1 as a possible D gene (6 bases). The CDR3 length is 15 residues. V was clipped by 2 bases and J by 0 bases, with 10 bases between them. CDR1 MNHNS and CDR2 SASEGT come from the germline V gene. The CDR3 sequence: CASSERDRPNYGYTF. The CDR3 DNA sequence: TGTGCCAGCAGTGAACGCGACAGGCCTAACTATGGCTACACCTTC.

J is TRBJ2-3 and V is TRBV4-2, with D possibly matching TRBD1 (6 bases). CDR3 length: 18 residues. CDR1 and CDR2 from the germline V gene are LGHNA and YNFKEQ. V was shortened by 0 bases and J by 6 bases, with 22 bases between the two germline ends. CDR3 bases: TGTGCCAGCAGCCAAGACGGAGTATCAGGGGTTCGATTGGATACGCAGTATTTT. Translating it yields CASSQDGVSGVRLDTQYF.

This clonotype was recorded many times. This sequence joins TRBV5-6 and TRBJ2-7, with 10 nucleotides matching TRBD1. Germline CDR1 reads SGHDT; CDR2 reads YYEEEE. Trimming at V came to 3 bases and at J to 5 bases, leaving 11 bases not matched to a gene. This CDR3 has 16 amino acids. CDR3 residues: CASSWITGTGVDEQYF. CDR3 in DNA: TGTGCCAGCAGCTGGATAACCGGGACAGGGGTGGACGAGCAGTACTTC. The full variable domain, completed using reference TRBV5-6 and TRBJ2-7, is DAGVTQSPTHLIKTRGQQVTLRCSPKSGHDTVSWYQQALGQGPQFIFQYYEEEERQRGNFPDRFSGHQFPNYSSELNVNALLLGDSALYLCASSWITGTGVDEQYFGPGTRLTVT.